These T cell receptor beta chains were read from a single sample in a study of T cell repertoires in cytomegalovirus infection. TCRdb used MiXCR to reprocess the reads, holding one entry per CDR3 protein. The repertoire holds approximately 600,000 distinct CDR3 sequences, with approximately 40% as singletons. Their antigen targets remain unknown. The source was cultured PBMCs, collected from culture after CMV antigen stimulation. These receptors were obtained from a human donor in good health (CMV status not recorded). Some clones in this sample may be carry-over from other donors' samples. The CDR3 runs from the conserved cysteine through the conserved F or W.

v_call	cdr3_length	j_call	cdr3_aa
TRBV7-2	19	TRBJ2-2	CASSLGAFWQGKRTGELFF
TRBV6-1	13	TRBJ1-5	CASREDSFQPQHF
TRBV7-2	12	TRBJ2-3	CASSLAYDTQYF
TRBV7-6	14	TRBJ1-1	CASSLEAGDTEAFF
TRBV7-2	12	TRBJ2-3	CASSAAADQQYF
TRBV7-2	15	TRBJ2-7	CASSESSAASYEQYF
TRBV7-2	17	TRBJ2-3	CASSPRLVGLSTDTQYF
TRBV12-3/TRBV12-4	13	TRBJ2-7	CASSPILAAEQYF
TRBV7-6	16	TRBJ1-5	CASSQGQGALNQPRHF
TRBV5-6	14	TRBJ1-5	CASSLGGRLQPQHF
TRBV6-1	19	TRBJ2-7	CASSRTPGGSGTRADEQYF
TRBV13	16	TRBJ2-1	CASSLPTSGRTYEQFF
TRBV7-2	14	TRBJ2-7	CASSGGGGNYEQYF
TRBV6-2/TRBV6-3	15	TRBJ1-2	CASSGGALTYDGYTF
TRBV12-3/TRBV12-4	14	TRBJ1-6	CASSFGKSRSPLHF
TRBV7-2	13	TRBJ2-1	CASSPGTTREQFF
TRBV7-9	14	TRBJ1-1	CASRLEGGNTEAFF
TRBV7-9	13	TRBJ2-7	CASSQGWTYEQYF
TRBV20-1	13	TRBJ1-1	CSARRSRGTKTFF
TRBV6-2/TRBV6-3	14	TRBJ2-2	CASVTRGDTGELFF
TRBV30	13	TRBJ1-5	CAWSVYRDQPQHF
TRBV7-2	14	TRBJ2-7	CASSQRGNSYEQYF
TRBV7-8	16	TRBJ2-5	CASSLRERGVQETQYF
TRBV10-3	18	TRBJ2-6	CAISESEGGPSGANVLTF
TRBV7-2	14	TRBJ2-7	CASSLREGGYEQYF
TRBV27	11	TRBJ2-7	CASSFPPQQYF
TRBV7-8	15	TRBJ1-2	CASSHNRVPNYGYTF
TRBV7-2	15	TRBJ2-5	CASSLSGSVGETQYF